The TCR beta chain under discussion was sequenced for a study of human T cells and chemical hapten exposure. This clonotype was found many times. TCRdb processed the RACE reads anew with MiXCR; each CDR3 protein has one entry. The sample has tens of thousands of distinct CDR3 sequences, about 8.6% seen once; the top ten hold around 3%. V gave up 3 bases and J gave up 0 bases; unmatched junction bases: 11. CDR1 and CDR2 (germline): SGHRS, YFSETQ. This CDR3 has 18 residues. Time point here: healthy volunteer bleed at 2 weeks. The authors' total RNA extraction used unfractionated whole blood. The material sequenced was whole blood. V gene TRBV5-1 combines with J gene TRBJ2-7, with TRBD2 matching 11 bases. The TCR was taken from a female donor in good health. Some clones in this sample may be carry-over from other donors' samples. The CDR3: CASSSPGLAEGFSYEQYF. CDR3 nucleotides: TGCGCCAGCAGCTCACCGGGACTAGCGGAGGGCTTCTCCTACGAGCAGTACTTC.